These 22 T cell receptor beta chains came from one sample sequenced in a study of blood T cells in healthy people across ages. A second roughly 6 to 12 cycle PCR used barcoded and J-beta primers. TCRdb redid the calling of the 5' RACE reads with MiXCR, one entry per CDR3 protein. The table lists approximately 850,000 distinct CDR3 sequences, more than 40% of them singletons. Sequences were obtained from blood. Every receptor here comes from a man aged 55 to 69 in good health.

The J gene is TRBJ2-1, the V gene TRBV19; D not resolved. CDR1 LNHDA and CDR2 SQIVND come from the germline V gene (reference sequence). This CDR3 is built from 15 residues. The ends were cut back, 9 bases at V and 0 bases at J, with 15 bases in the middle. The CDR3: CASEKRVSSYNEQFF. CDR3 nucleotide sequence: TGTGCCAGCGAAAAAAGAGTAAGCTCCTACAATGAGCAGTTCTTC.

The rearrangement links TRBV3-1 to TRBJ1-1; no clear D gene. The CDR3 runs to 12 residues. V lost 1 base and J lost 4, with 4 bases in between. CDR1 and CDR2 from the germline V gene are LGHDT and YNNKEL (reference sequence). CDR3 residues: CASSQVTTEAFF. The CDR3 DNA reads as TGTGCCAGCAGCCAAGTAACCACTGAAGCTTTCTTT.

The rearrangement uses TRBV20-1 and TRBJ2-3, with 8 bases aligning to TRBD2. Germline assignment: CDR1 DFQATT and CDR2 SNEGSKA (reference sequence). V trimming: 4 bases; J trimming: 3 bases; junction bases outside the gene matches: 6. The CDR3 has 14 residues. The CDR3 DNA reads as TGCAGTGCTAAAGCGGGGGTAAAGACAGATACGCAGTATTTT. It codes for CSAKAGVKTDTQYF.

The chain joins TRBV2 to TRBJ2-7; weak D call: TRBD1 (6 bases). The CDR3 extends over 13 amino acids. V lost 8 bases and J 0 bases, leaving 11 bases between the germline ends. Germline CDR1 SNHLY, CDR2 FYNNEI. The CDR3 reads CASGMDSSYEQYF. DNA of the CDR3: TGTGCCAGCGGCATGGACAGCTCCTACGAGCAGTACTTC.

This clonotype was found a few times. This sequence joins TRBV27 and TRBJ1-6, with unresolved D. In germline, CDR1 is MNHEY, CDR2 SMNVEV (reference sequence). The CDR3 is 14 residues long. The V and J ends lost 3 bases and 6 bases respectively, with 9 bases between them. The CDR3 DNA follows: TGTGCCAGCAGTTTCACCCGGGGTAATTCACCCCTCCACTTT. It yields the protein CASSFTRGNSPLHF.

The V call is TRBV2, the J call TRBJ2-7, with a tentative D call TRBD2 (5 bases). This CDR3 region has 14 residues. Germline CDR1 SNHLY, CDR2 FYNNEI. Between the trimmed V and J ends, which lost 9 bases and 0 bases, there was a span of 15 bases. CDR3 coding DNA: TGTGCCAGTAGTCGGACTCAGAGCTCCTACGAGCAGTACTTC. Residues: CASSRTQSSYEQYF.

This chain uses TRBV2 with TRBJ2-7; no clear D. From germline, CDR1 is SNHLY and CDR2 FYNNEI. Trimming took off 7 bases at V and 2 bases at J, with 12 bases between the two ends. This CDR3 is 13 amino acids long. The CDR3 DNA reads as TGTGCCAGCAACCCTCAGCCCCCCTACGAGCAGTACTTC. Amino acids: CASNPQPPYEQYF.

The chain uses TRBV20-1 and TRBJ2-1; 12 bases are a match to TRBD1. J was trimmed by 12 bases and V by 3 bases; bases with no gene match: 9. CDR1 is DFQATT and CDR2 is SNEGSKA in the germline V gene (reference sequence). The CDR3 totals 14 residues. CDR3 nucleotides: TGCAGTGCTAGCCCGGGACAGGGGGCAGGGGGGCAGTTCTTC. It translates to CSASPGQGAGGQFF.

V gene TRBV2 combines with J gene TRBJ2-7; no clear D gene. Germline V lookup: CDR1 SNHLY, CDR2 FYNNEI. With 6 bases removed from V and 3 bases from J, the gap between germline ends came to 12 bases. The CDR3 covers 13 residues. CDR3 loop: CASRLTTRYEQYF. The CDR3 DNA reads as TGTGCCAGCAGACTAACTACCCGCTACGAGCAGTACTTC.

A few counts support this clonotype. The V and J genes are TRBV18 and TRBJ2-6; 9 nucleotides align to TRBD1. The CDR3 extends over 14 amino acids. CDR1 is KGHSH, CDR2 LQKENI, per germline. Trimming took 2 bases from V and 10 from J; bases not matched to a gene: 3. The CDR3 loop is CASSPGGTGNVLTF. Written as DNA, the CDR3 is TGTGCCAGCTCACCAGGGGGGACAGGGAACGTCCTGACTTTC. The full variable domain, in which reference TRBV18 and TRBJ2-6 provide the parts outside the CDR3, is NAGVMQNPRHLVRRRGQEARLRCSPMKGHSHVYWYRQLPEEGLKFMVYLQKENIIDESGMPKERFSAEFPKEGPSILRIQQVVRGDSAAYFCASSPGGTGNVLTFGAGSRLTVL.

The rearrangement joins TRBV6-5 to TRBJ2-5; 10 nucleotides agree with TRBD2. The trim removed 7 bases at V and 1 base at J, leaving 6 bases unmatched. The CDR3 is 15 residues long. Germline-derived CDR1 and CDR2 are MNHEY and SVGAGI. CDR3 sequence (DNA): TGTGCCAGCAACCTAGCGGGGGCCCCCCAAGAGACCCAGTACTTC. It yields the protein CASNLAGAPQETQYF.

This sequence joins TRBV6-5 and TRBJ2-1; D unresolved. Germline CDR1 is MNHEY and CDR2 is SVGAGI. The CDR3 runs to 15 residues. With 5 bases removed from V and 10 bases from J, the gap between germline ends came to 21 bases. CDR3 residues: CASSLTTTETYEQFF. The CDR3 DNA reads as TGTGCCAGCAGTCTGACGACGACGGAGACCTACGAGCAGTTCTTC.

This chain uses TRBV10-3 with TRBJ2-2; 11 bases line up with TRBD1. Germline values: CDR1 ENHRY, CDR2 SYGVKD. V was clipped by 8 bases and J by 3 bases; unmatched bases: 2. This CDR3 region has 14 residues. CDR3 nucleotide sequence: TGTGCCATCGGACAGGGGGCCGACACCGGGGAGCTGTTTTTT. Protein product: CAIGQGADTGELFF.

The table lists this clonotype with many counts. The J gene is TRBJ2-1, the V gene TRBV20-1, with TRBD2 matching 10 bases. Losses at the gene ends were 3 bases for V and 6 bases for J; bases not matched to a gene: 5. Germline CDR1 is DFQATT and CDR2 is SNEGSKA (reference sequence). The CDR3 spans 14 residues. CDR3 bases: TGCAGTGCTAGTAAGGCTAGCGGGGGCAATGAGCAGTTCTTC. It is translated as CSASKASGGNEQFF.

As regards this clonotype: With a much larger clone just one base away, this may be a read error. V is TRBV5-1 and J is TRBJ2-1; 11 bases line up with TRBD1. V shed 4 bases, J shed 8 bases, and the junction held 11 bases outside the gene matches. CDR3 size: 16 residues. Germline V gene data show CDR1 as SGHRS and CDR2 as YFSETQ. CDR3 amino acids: CASSIATGTGGDEQFF. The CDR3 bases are TGCGCCAGCAGCATCGCCACCGGGACAGGGGGGGATGAGCAGTTCTTC.

CDR3 sequence reads: CASWDRVGTQYF. The CDR3 DNA reads as TGTGCCAGCTGGGACAGGGTGGGTACGCAGTATTTT. The J gene is TRBJ2-3, the V gene TRBV28; TRBD1 agrees at 9 bases. This CDR3 region has 12 residues. V lost 8 bases, J lost 8 bases, and 5 bases stayed unmatched. The V gene's germline CDR1 is MDHEN and CDR2 SYDVKM.

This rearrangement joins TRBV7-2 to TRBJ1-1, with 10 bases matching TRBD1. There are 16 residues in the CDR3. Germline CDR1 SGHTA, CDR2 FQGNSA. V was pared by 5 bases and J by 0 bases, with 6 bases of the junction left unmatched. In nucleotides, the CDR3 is TGTGCCAGCAGCGGACAGGGGGGGATCATGAACACTGAAGCTTTCTTT. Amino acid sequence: CASSGQGGIMNTEAFF.

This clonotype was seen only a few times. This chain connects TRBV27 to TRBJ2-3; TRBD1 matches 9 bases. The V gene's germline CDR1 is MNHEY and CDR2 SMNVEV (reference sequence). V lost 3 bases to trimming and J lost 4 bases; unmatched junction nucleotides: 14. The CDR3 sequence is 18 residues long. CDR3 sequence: CASSLTGGSLVGSDTQYF. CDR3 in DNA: TGTGCCAGCAGTTTGACAGGGGGAAGTCTAGTGGGATCAGATACGCAGTATTTT.

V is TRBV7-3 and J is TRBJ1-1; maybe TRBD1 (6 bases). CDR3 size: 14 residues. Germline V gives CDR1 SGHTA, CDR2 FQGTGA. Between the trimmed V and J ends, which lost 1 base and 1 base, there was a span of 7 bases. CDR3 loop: CASSLNRENTEAFF. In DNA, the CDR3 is TGTGCCAGCAGCTTAAACAGGGAGAACACTGAAGCTTTCTTT.

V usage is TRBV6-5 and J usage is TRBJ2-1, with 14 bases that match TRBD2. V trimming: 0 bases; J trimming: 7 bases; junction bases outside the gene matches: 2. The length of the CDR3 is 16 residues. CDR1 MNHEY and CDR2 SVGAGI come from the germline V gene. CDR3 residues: CASSYSGLAGGNEQFF. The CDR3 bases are TGTGCCAGCAGTTACTCCGGACTAGCGGGGGGTAATGAGCAGTTCTTC.

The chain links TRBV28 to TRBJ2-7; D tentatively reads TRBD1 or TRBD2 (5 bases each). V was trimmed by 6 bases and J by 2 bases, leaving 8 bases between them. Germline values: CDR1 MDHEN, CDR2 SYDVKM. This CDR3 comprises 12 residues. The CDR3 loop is CASREGPYEQYF. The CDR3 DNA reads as TGTGCCAGCAGAGAGGGACCCTACGAGCAGTACTTC.

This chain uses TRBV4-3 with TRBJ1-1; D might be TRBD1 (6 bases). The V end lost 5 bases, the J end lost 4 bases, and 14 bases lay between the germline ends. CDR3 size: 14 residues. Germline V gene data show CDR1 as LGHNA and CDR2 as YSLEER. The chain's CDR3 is CASSSGRGRTEAFF. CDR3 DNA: TGCGCCAGCAGCTCAGGCAGGGGACGCACTGAAGCTTTCTTT.